The clone carrying this T cell receptor beta chain was seen only a few times. This specimen comes from a study of blood T cells in healthy people across ages. Together with a sample-barcoded 5' primer, a J-beta primer mix was included in a second PCR lasting about 7 to 11 cycles. TCRdb itself ran the 5' RACE reads through MiXCR, one entry per CDR3 protein. The table lists more than 650,000 distinct CDR3 sequences, 22% of them singletons. The TCR was taken from a man between 65 and 85 years old in good health. Source material: blood.

CDR3 loop: CASSLVGQGGGTDTQYF. Here the CDR3 DNA reads TGTGCCAGCAGTTTAGTAGGTCAGGGGGGAGGCACAGATACGCAGTATTTT. The chain recombines TRBV12-3 or TRBV12-4 with TRBJ2-3, with TRBD1 as a possible D gene (7 bases). This CDR3 has 17 amino acids. V was cut by 1 base and J by 1 base, with 15 bases left in between.